Included here is one T cell receptor (beta chain) sequence, with context. As yet, its antigen is unknown. The CDR3 covers 14 residues. Trimming took off 0 bases at V and 4 bases at J, with 11 bases between the two ends. Germline CDR1 and CDR2: SGHRS and YFSETQ. The data were obtained in a study of OX40 agonist ivuxolimab in advanced cancers. Notes on the study in general: CD8+ T cells averaged more expanded clones than CD4+.

Repertoires were generated with immunoSEQ multiplex PCR, while TCRdb's copy carries only in-frame clones and drops some. The sample includes approximately 73,000 clones, 85% to 90% of them seen just once. The chain has TRBV5-1 and TRBJ2-7; possibly TRBD1 for D (6 bases). Sample: CD4+ or CD8+ T cells sorted from blood, taken in a trial of the OX40 agonist ivuxolimab. This TCR came from an adult with an advanced solid tumor such as melanoma, head and neck, liver or kidney cancer. CDR3 in DNA: TGCGCCAGCAGCTTGGCCAGGGGTTCGTACGAGCAGTACTTC. Protein product: CASSLARGSYEQYF.